The 4 T cell receptor beta chains presented below share a single source sample, sequenced in a study of blood T cell repertoires in COVID-19. Sequencing used immunoSEQ multiplex PCR; TCRdb keeps in-frame clones, though not all of them. This table holds fewer than 450,000 clones, around 87% found once. Sequencing was performed on peripheral blood. All receptors derive from a woman in her 50s with COVID-19, enrolled during active disease.

The genes are TRBV12-5 and TRBJ2-7; D gene unclear. This CDR3 has 14 amino acids. Germline CDR1 LGHNT, CDR2 FRNRAP. The germline V and J ends were trimmed by 2 bases and 5 bases, with 13 bases remaining between them. The CDR3 sequence: CASGLYGQFHEQYF. The CDR3 nucleotides are TGTGCTAGTGGTTTGTATGGGCAGTTCCACGAGCAGTACTTC.

The V call is TRBV5-1, the J call TRBJ2-3; TRBD1 might be the D (6 bases). The CDR3 runs to 15 residues. The V and J ends lost 0 bases and 6 bases respectively, with 14 bases between them. Germline CDR1 and CDR2: SGHRS and YFSETQ. CDR3 residues: CASSLGVYQGDTQYF. The DNA of the CDR3 is TGCGCCAGCAGCTTGGGCGTCTATCAGGGGGATACGCAGTATTTT.

The chain recombines TRBV19 with TRBJ2-1; D perhaps matches TRBD2 (7 bases). V was clipped by 8 bases and J by 9 bases, with 26 bases between them. Germline CDR1 and CDR2: LNHDA and SQIVND (reference sequence). CDR3 size: 16 residues. The CDR3 DNA is TGTGCCAGTTGGAGGGGAGGGGGAGGGCCTTTATCTGAGCAGTTCTTC. It translates to CASWRGGGGPLSEQFF.

The chain has TRBV19 and TRBJ2-3; no firm D call. The CDR3 runs 17 residues. V lost 7 bases and J 0 bases, leaving 20 bases between the germline ends. Germline loops: CDR1 LNHDA, CDR2 SQIVND (reference sequence). DNA of the CDR3: TGTGCCAGTACCAACCGCAGAGGCTCATTTAGCACAGATACGCAGTATTTT. This translates into CASTNRRGSFSTDTQYF.